The 13 T cell receptor beta chains below all came from one sample that was sequenced in a study of blood T cells in healthy people across ages. Primed by a sample-barcoded 5' primer and a J-beta primer mix, a second PCR proceeded for about 7 to 12 cycles. TCRdb recomputed calls from the 5' RACE reads with MiXCR, one row per CDR3 protein. The sample carries almost 1 million distinct CDR3 sequences, roughly 51% recorded once. The specimen was blood. The receptor source for this set is a woman aged 55-69 years in good health.

The gene calls are TRBV3-1 and TRBJ2-7, with 10 bases identical to TRBD2. CDR3 length equals 16 residues. Unmatched junction bases numbered 8, after V lost 4 bases and J lost 2 bases. The V gene's germline CDR1 is LGHDT and CDR2 YNNKEL (reference sequence). The CDR3 region has the DNA TGTGCCAGCAGCCGACTAGCGGGTAATATACCCTACGAGCAGTACTTC. This sequence encodes CASSRLAGNIPYEQYF.

This clonotype was detected only a few times. The rearrangement links TRBV3-1 to TRBJ1-2, with D tentatively TRBD1 (5 bases). This CDR3 is built from 12 residues. Germline V gene data show CDR1 as LGHDT and CDR2 as YNNKEL (reference sequence). V was cut by 8 bases and J by 0 bases, with 7 bases left in between. Here the CDR3 DNA reads TGTGCCAGCGGGGGGACTAACTATGGCTACACCTTC. The encoded protein is CASGGTNYGYTF.

The chain couples TRBV6-5 to TRBJ2-3, with TRBD2 matching over 10 bases. The CDR3 is made up of 15 amino acids. The J segment lost 1 base and the V segment lost 5 bases, leaving 3 bases of the junction unmatched. Germline CDR1 is MNHEY and CDR2 is SVGAGI. CDR3 nucleotides: TGTGCCAGCAGTGACACTAGCGGGGGCACAGATACGCAGTATTTT. Translated, it gives CASSDTSGGTDTQYF.

This clonotype was found a few times. A junction end diverges from the germline sequence, so it may reflect a read error. The rearrangement uses TRBV7-3 and TRBJ2-3; either TRBD1 or TRBD2 may supply D (5 bases each). The CDR3 consists of 17 residues. The germline V gene encodes CDR1 SGHTA and CDR2 FQGTGA. CDR3 loop: CASSSGVRGPRTGTQYF. CDR3 bases: TGTGCCAGCAGCTCCGGGGTACGGGGCCCTCGCACAGGTACGCAGTATTTT.

The chain combines TRBV6-2 or TRBV6-3 with TRBJ2-1, with D possibly matching TRBD2 (6 bases). Germline CDR1 and CDR2: MNHEY and SVGEGT. The CDR3 sequence is 14 residues long. Trimming shortened V by 8 bases and J by 1 base, and 12 bases separated the two germline ends. The CDR3: CASETSGSYNEQFF. The CDR3 DNA reads TGTGCCAGCGAGACTAGTGGGTCCTACAATGAGCAGTTCTTC.

This clonotype was picked up one time. The J gene is TRBJ2-5, the V gene TRBV7-6; the D gene is possibly TRBD2 (5 bases). V gave up 5 bases and J gave up 5 bases, with 15 bases separating them. CDR1 is SGHVS and CDR2 is FNYEAQ in the germline V gene. This CDR3 contains 14 residues. The CDR3, as DNA: TGTGCCAGCAGCCCAGTAAGAGGGCAGGAGACCCAGTACTTC. It translates to CASSPVRGQETQYF.

This chain links TRBV7-9 with TRBJ1-1; D ambiguous. V gave up 5 bases and J gave up 0 bases, with 10 bases separating them. Germline V CDR1 and CDR2: SEHNR, FQNEAQ (reference sequence). The CDR3 is 14 amino acids. CDR3 sequence: CASSPGDMNTEAFF. CDR3 DNA: TGTGCCAGCAGCCCCGGAGACATGAACACTGAAGCTTTCTTT.

This chain connects TRBV7-2 to TRBJ2-7, with D perhaps TRBD2 (5 bases). Germline loops: CDR1 SGHTA, CDR2 FQGNSA. The CDR3 loop spans 15 amino acids. V was clipped by 5 bases and J by 0 bases, with 14 bases between them. This CDR3 is CTSSPSGSSSYEQYF. CDR3 nucleotide sequence: TGTACCAGCAGCCCAAGCGGTTCCAGCTCCTACGAGCAGTACTTC.

As to this clonotype: It may be a read error: a sequence one base away is much more abundant. This chain connects TRBV28 to TRBJ2-1; the match to TRBD2 covers 12 bases. From germline, CDR1 is MDHEN and CDR2 SYDVKM. The CDR3 is made up of 18 amino acids. CDR3 nucleotides: TGTGCCAGCAGTTTAGTCGGACTAGCGGGAAAGTCCTACGATGAGCAGTTCTTC. Its protein product is CASSLVGLAGKSYDEQFF.

The chain has TRBV7-2 and TRBJ2-3; D is possibly TRBD2 (7 bases). V lost 5 bases to trimming and J lost 4 bases, with 16 bases between them. Germline V gene sequence: CDR1 SGHTA, CDR2 FQGNSA. The CDR3 has 15 amino acids. In nucleotides, the CDR3 is TGTGCCAGCAGCGACGGGGGGCGGAGGGCAGATACGCAGTATTTT. It encodes CASSDGGRRADTQYF.

This chain links TRBV12-3 or TRBV12-4 with TRBJ1-3; no definite D call. V dropped 5 bases and J dropped 4 bases, with 3 bases sitting between them. The CDR3 is 11 amino acids. As DNA, the CDR3 is TGTGCCAGCAGTATCGGAAACACCATATATTTT. Translating it yields CASSIGNTIYF.

The chain carries TRBV7-9 and TRBJ2-3; D might be TRBD2 (6 bases). The CDR3 has 17 residues. Deletions cut 5 bases from V and 0 bases from J, with 18 bases between. Germline V CDR1 and CDR2: SEHNR, FQNEAQ (reference sequence). In DNA, the CDR3 is TGTGCCAGCAGCACATCGAATGGAGGGCTAAGCACAGATACGCAGTATTTT. Encoded protein: CASSTSNGGLSTDTQYF. Drawing the rest from reference TRBV7-9 and TRBJ2-3, the complete variable domain is DTGVSQNPRHKITKRGQNVTFRCDPISEHNRLYWYRQTLGQGPEFLTYFQNEAQLEKSRLLSDRFSAERPKGSFSTLEIQRTEQGDSAMYLCASSTSNGGLSTDTQYFGPGTRLTVL.

Here the CDR3 reads CASSSLPDYEQYF. CDR3 bases: TGTGCCAGCAGTTCACTACCGGACTACGAGCAGTACTTC. The chain uses TRBV27 and TRBJ2-7; D is undetermined. Germline V gives CDR1 MNHEY, CDR2 SMNVEV (reference sequence). This CDR3 is built from 13 residues. Trimming pared 4 bases from V and 3 bases from J, leaving 10 bases between.